The present T cell receptor (beta chain) was sequenced within a study of cytomegalovirus exposure and HLA in healthy donors. V was clipped by 6 bases and J by 3 bases, with 14 bases between them. Germline loops: CDR1 LNHDA, CDR2 SQIVND (reference sequence). The CDR3 covers 14 residues. This clone was seen a handful of times. Its matching antigen is unknown. Study results and caveats: When a later analysis compared HLA-associated TCR beta chains with equally common others, the HLA-associated chains turned out to be more clonally expanded and to have lower generation probabilities. Associated with cytomegalovirus, according to the listing, were 150 to 200 TCR beta chains. Sequence variants that were highly shared formed a cluster that was likely a sequencing artifact. Reportedly, HLA-A and HLA-B alleles of most subjects were accurately predicted from TCR beta.

Primers: 60 Vbeta forward and 13 Jbeta reverse. Repertoires were generated with immunoSEQ multiplex PCR, while TCRdb's copy carries only in-frame clones and drops some. The sample shows around 160,000 clones, roughly three quarters of them seen only once. The V call is TRBV19, the J call TRBJ1-1; possible D gene TRBD1, 5 bases. The sequence derives from a male donor in good health and CMV-seropositive. Sequenced input: PBMCs. CDR3 coding DNA: TGTGCCAGTAGGACACCAGGGTGGGACACTGAAGCTTTCTTT. It is translated as CASRTPGWDTEAFF.